This T cell receptor (beta chain) was sequenced during a study of PD-1 blockade in classical Hodgkin lymphoma. Findings and caveats of the study: Diversity in CD4+ TCRs, unlike that measured in CD8+ TCRs, had risen significantly by C4D1.

In every patient, relapse followed autologous stem cell transplantation, while exposure to brentuximab vedotin differed. The table came from immunoSEQ multiplex PCR; TCRdb's copy has only in-frame clones and leaves some out. The sample holds about 59,000 clones, roughly nine tenths seen once. The V and J ends lost 5 bases and 0 bases respectively, with 11 bases between them. The CDR3 has 15 residues. Germline V lookup: CDR1 MDHEN, CDR2 SYDVKM. For this clone: Its antigen is unidentified.

The chain employs TRBV28 and TRBJ2-1; D unclear. The sequence was collected from a human donor with classical Hodgkin lymphoma. The sequencing used peripheral blood mononuclear cells (PBMCs), collected at baseline. CDR3 in amino acids: CASSLAVSSYNEQFF. CDR3 coding DNA: TGTGCCAGCAGTCTGGCGGTAAGCTCCTACAATGAGCAGTTCTTC.